Sequencing of this T cell receptor beta chain was carried out in a study of blood T cells in healthy people across ages. Germline CDR1 is SNHLY and CDR2 is FYNNEI. The V end was cut by 6 bases, the J end by 4 bases, with 17 bases between. The CDR3 is 15 amino acids. A second PCR, run for about 6 to 11 cycles, used a sample-barcoded 5' primer plus a J-beta primer mix. TCRdb reprocessed the 5' RACE reads with MiXCR, giving one entry per CDR3 protein. The data hold some 1.4 million distinct CDR3 sequences, with 42% observed a single time. The source of this sequence is a woman in her late teens or twenties in good health. The genes are TRBV2 and TRBJ2-3, with D maybe TRBD2 (6 bases). Input material: blood. The CDR3 sequence: CASRRETSWSDTQYF. In nucleotides, the CDR3 is TGTGCCAGCAGAAGGGAGACTAGTTGGTCAGATACGCAGTATTTT. The full variable domain, in which reference TRBV2 and TRBJ2-3 provide the parts outside the CDR3, is EPEVTQTPSHQVTQMGQEVILRCVPISNHLYFYWYRQILGQKVEFLVSFYNNEISEKSEIFDDQFSVERPDGSNFTLKIRSTKLEDSAMYFCASRRETSWSDTQYFGPGTRLTVL.